This T cell receptor beta chain comes out of a study of blood T cell repertoires in COVID-19. In the study overall: The cDNA or gDNA used as material had been derived from T cells, B-cell-depleted T cells, or PBMCs.

Patients of the Seattle cohort, enrolled during active infection, were followed longitudinally. V was shortened by 3 bases and J by 14 bases, with 12 bases between the two germline ends. In germline, CDR1 is SGHDT, CDR2 YYEEEE. The CDR3 has 12 residues. Libraries were prepared by immunoSEQ multiplex PCR; TCRdb keeps only in-frame clonotypes and omits some of them. The profile shows under 250,000 clones, more than 75% of them singletons. The receptor's source is a woman in her thirties or forties with COVID-19, enrolled during active disease. Sequencing was carried out using peripheral blood. J is TRBJ1-6 and V is TRBV5-6, with D maybe TRBD1 (5 bases). CDR3 sequence (DNA): TGTGCCAGCAGCTCGACAGCCGTCACCCTCCACTTT. Amino acids: CASSSTAVTLHF.